The 27 T cell receptor beta chains below all came from one sample that was sequenced in a study of blood T cell repertoires in COVID-19. Only in-frame clones appear in the TCRdb table, and some are missing; sequencing was by immunoSEQ multiplex PCR. This table has about 48,000 clones, around 86% appearing once. Material: peripheral blood. Receptor source: a woman of 80 years or more with COVID-19, enrolled during active disease.

The chain has TRBV6-1 and TRBJ2-3; tentative D call: TRBD1 (6 bases). CDR3 length equals 15 residues. CDR1 is MNHNS, CDR2 SASEGT, per germline. V dropped 2 bases and J dropped 3 bases, with 12 bases sitting between them. The CDR3 spells CASSERGIETDTQYF. In DNA, the CDR3 is TGTGCCAGCAGTGAAAGGGGGATCGAGACAGATACGCAGTATTTT.

This chain uses TRBV4-2 with TRBJ2-3; the match to TRBD2 covers 8 bases. CDR3 length: 17 residues. CDR1 is LGHNA and CDR2 is YNFKEQ in the germline V gene. The V segment lost 0 bases and the J segment 5 bases; nucleotides outside the gene matches: 10. The CDR3 nucleotides read TGTGCCAGCAGCCAAGATGTCAGCGGGAGTGCAGGAGATACGCAGTATTTT. The encoded protein is CASSQDVSGSAGDTQYF.

This CDR3 reads CASSLTRQGADYGYTF. CDR3 DNA: TGTGCCAGCAGCTTAACCCGACAGGGGGCGGACTATGGCTACACCTTC. The chain carries TRBV7-3 and TRBJ1-2, with 10 bases that match TRBD1. The CDR3 extends over 16 amino acids. Trimming at V came to 0 bases and at J to 3 bases, leaving 4 bases not matched to a gene. Germline loops: CDR1 SGHTA, CDR2 FQGTGA.

V gene TRBV5-6 combines with J gene TRBJ2-1; TRBD2 matches at 9 bases. V shed 4 bases and J 0 bases; nucleotides not matched to a gene: 8. Looked up from germline, CDR1 is SGHDT and CDR2 is YYEEEE. There are 17 residues in the CDR3. The CDR3 DNA follows: TGTGCCAGCAGCGCCGGACTAGCGCGGAGCTCCTACAATGAGCAGTTCTTC. This translates into CASSAGLARSSYNEQFF. Looking up the rest from reference TRBV5-6 and TRBJ2-1 gives the full variable domain: DAGVTQSPTHLIKTRGQQVTLRCSPKSGHDTVSWYQQALGQGPQFIFQYYEEEERQRGNFPDRFSGHQFPNYSSELNVNALLLGDSALYLCASSAGLARSSYNEQFFGPGTRLTVL.

The rearrangement uses TRBV5-1 and TRBJ1-6, with D possibly being TRBD1 (5 bases). CDR1 and CDR2 from the germline V gene are SGHRS and YFSETQ. This CDR3 is built from 19 residues. The V and J ends lost 9 bases and 0 bases respectively, with 25 bases between them. This CDR3 reads CATNHTGTAVSSYNSPLHF. The CDR3 DNA reads TGCGCCACCAACCACACCGGGACTGCTGTTAGCTCCTATAATTCACCCCTCCACTTT.

V gene TRBV24-1 combines with J gene TRBJ2-7, with D possibly TRBD1 on 8 matching bases. V lost 3 bases and J 4 bases, leaving 18 bases between the germline ends. CDR1 is KGHDR, CDR2 SFDVKD, per germline. The CDR3 runs to 16 residues. CDR3 sequence: CATSDLGQGGHYEQYF. CDR3 bases: TGTGCCACCAGTGATCTTGGACAGGGAGGGCATTACGAGCAGTACTTC.

The chain has TRBV4-1 and TRBJ1-2; 7 positions agree with TRBD1. With V trimmed by 0 bases and J by 2 bases, 3 bases remained unmatched. CDR1 and CDR2 (germline): MGHRA, YSYEKL. The CDR3 sequence is 15 residues long. CDR3 nucleotides: TGCGCCAGCAGCCAAGAGGAGGGGGCGAACTATGGCTACACCTTC. It is translated as CASSQEEGANYGYTF.

The genes are TRBV19 and TRBJ1-5; D is perhaps TRBD1 (6 bases). In germline, CDR1 is LNHDA, CDR2 SQIVND (reference sequence). The CDR3 contains 14 residues. Trimming shortened V by 4 bases and J by 7 bases, and 14 bases separated the two germline ends. CDR3: CASSTGEIWQPQHF. DNA of the CDR3: TGTGCCAGTAGTACAGGGGAGATTTGGCAGCCCCAGCATTTT.

The J gene is TRBJ2-5, the V gene TRBV3-1 (or the pseudogene TRBV3-2), with 10 bases matching TRBD2. CDR1 is LGHDT and CDR2 is YNNKEL in the germline V gene (reference sequence). The CDR3 is 19 residues long. The trim removed 7 bases at V and 1 base at J, leaving 18 bases unmatched. CDR3 DNA: TGTGCCAGCACCCCCCGTAGCGGGGGGTCCACCTGGCCCCAAGAGACCCAGTACTTC. This gives the protein CASTPRSGGSTWPQETQYF.

This chain joins TRBV6-2 or TRBV6-3 and TRBJ2-1, with D tentatively TRBD2 (5 bases). V was shortened by 0 bases and J by 13 bases, with 10 bases between the two germline ends. CDR1 is MNHEY and CDR2 is SVGEGT in the germline V gene. The CDR3 totals 12 residues. The CDR3 nucleotides are TGTGCCAGCAGTTACTCGGAGAGGGATCAGTTCTTC. It codes for CASSYSERDQFF.

V is TRBV29-1 and J is TRBJ2-1, with D perhaps matching TRBD1 (5 bases). The CDR3 is 12 residues long. V was pared by 7 bases and J by 5 bases, with 12 bases between. Germline CDR1 is SQVTM and CDR2 is ANQGSEA. The CDR3 protein is CSATDSNNEQFF. In DNA, the CDR3 is TGCAGCGCAACAGACAGTAACAATGAGCAGTTCTTC.

In DNA, the CDR3 is TGTGCCAGCAGCTTAAGAGTCAGGGACAGGGGTTTGAATGAGCAGTTCTTC. The encoded protein is CASSLRVRDRGLNEQFF. V usage is TRBV11-2 and J usage is TRBJ2-1, with 10 bases aligning to TRBD1. Germline V gene sequence: CDR1 SGHAT, CDR2 FQNNGV. Trimming took 2 bases from V and 7 from J; bases not matched to a gene: 11. The CDR3 is made up of 17 amino acids.

The chain uses TRBV27 and TRBJ1-2; 9 bases fit TRBD1. Germline-derived CDR1 and CDR2 are MNHEY and SMNVEV (reference sequence). The length of the CDR3 is 12 residues. V dropped 6 bases and J dropped 5; count of bases not matched to a gene: 1. CDR3 region: CASRTGGYGYTF. CDR3 sequence (DNA): TGTGCCAGCAGGACAGGGGGGTATGGCTACACCTTC.

The V call is TRBV30, the J call TRBJ2-5, with D hard to call. Trimming took off 2 bases at V and 5 bases at J, with 6 bases between the two ends. The CDR3 has 11 residues. In germline, CDR1 is GTSNPN, CDR2 SVGIG (reference sequence). Written as DNA, the CDR3 is TGTGCCTGGAGTTACATGGAGACCCAGTACTTC. Amino acids: CAWSYMETQYF.

The chain has TRBV11-3 and TRBJ2-7, with D perhaps matching TRBD1 (6 bases). V shed 1 base and J shed 3 bases, with 16 bases lying between them. Germline V CDR1 and CDR2: SGHNT, YENEEA. This CDR3 has 16 amino acids. CDR3 sequence: CASSLGPTGTLYEQYF. As DNA, the CDR3 is TGTGCCAGCAGCTTAGGTCCGACAGGAACCCTCTACGAGCAGTACTTC.

The V gene is TRBV19, the J gene TRBJ2-1, with D tentatively TRBD2 (6 bases). The CDR3 length is 13 residues. V was shortened by 8 bases and J by 9 bases, with 17 bases between the two germline ends. CDR1 LNHDA and CDR2 SQIVND come from the germline V gene (reference sequence). The CDR3 spells CASYSGVYGEQFF. The CDR3 DNA reads TGTGCCAGTTATTCGGGGGTCTACGGTGAGCAGTTCTTC.

The V gene is TRBV7-6, the J gene TRBJ2-2; 7 positions agree with TRBD1. Germline CDR1 and CDR2: SGHVS and FNYEAQ. Trimming cost V 2 bases and J 6 bases; bases outside gene matches: 15. The CDR3 runs to 18 residues. CDR3 sequence: CASSLRALVGTVSGELFF. The DNA for the CDR3 is TGTGCCAGCAGCTTAAGGGCTCTTGTCGGGACAGTCTCCGGGGAGCTGTTTTTT.

The chain recombines TRBV2 with TRBJ1-5; the match to TRBD1 covers 7 bases. The CDR3 totals 14 residues. V dropped 9 bases and J dropped 4; count of bases not matched to a gene: 9. CDR1 and CDR2 from the germline V gene are SNHLY and FYNNEI. Here the CDR3 reads CASQRQGDNQPQHF. The CDR3 nucleotides are TGTGCCAGTCAGAGACAGGGCGATAATCAGCCCCAGCATTTT. Full variable domain (rest looked up from reference TRBV2 and TRBJ1-5): EPEVTQTPSHQVTQMGQEVILRCVPISNHLYFYWYRQILGQKVEFLVSFYNNEISEKSEIFDDQFSVERPDGSNFTLKIRSTKLEDSAMYFCASQRQGDNQPQHFGDGTRLSIL.

The rearrangement links TRBV5-1 to TRBJ1-6; D not certain. Germline V gene lookup returns CDR1 SGHRS and CDR2 YFSETQ. V was cut by 0 bases and J by 4 bases, with 11 bases left in between. The CDR3 spans 16 residues. CDR3 residues: CASSLVLARYNSPLHF. In DNA form, the CDR3 reads TGCGCCAGCAGCTTGGTCCTGGCCAGGTATAATTCACCCCTCCACTTT. The whole variable domain, filled in from reference TRBV5-1 and TRBJ1-6, reads KAGVTQTPRYLIKTRGQQVTLSCSPISGHRSVSWYQQTPGQGLQFLFEYFSETQRNKGNFPGRFSGRQFSNSRSEMNVSTLELGDSALYLCASSLVLARYNSPLHFGNGTRLTVT.

The chain employs TRBV11-2 and TRBJ1-5; D is unclear. V dropped 1 base and J dropped 2 bases, with 9 bases sitting between them. The CDR3 sequence is 15 residues long. Per germline, CDR1 SGHAT and CDR2 FQNNGV. In DNA form, the CDR3 reads TGTGCCAGCAGCTTAGGGCAGCGGGGCAATCAGCCCCAGCATTTT. Translating gives CASSLGQRGNQPQHF. Combining the CDR3 with reference TRBV11-2 and TRBJ1-5 gives the whole variable domain EAGVAQSPRYKIIEKRQSVAFWCNPISGHATLYWYQQILGQGPKLLIQFQNNGVVDDSQLPKDRFSAERLKGVDSTLKIQPAKLEDSAVYLCASSLGQRGNQPQHFGDGTRLSIL.

The chain recombines TRBV9 with TRBJ1-1; a possible D gene is TRBD1 (5 bases). Trimming left V 4 bases short and J 4 bases short, with 11 bases between. Germline V CDR1 and CDR2: SGDLS, YYNGEE. The CDR3 totals 13 residues. In nucleotides, the CDR3 is TGTGCCAGCAGCTTTAGGCAGGGCACTGAAGCTTTCTTT. Its protein product is CASSFRQGTEAFF. Full variable domain (outside the CDR3, taken from reference TRBV9 and TRBJ1-1): DSGVTQTPKHLITATGQRVTLRCSPRSGDLSVYWYQQSLDQGLQFLIQYYNGEERAKGNILERFSAQQFPDLHSELNLSSLELGDSALYFCASSFRQGTEAFFGQGTRLTVV.

J is TRBJ2-6 and V is TRBV19; no clear D. Germline V gene sequence: CDR1 LNHDA, CDR2 SQIVND (reference sequence). The CDR3 is 13 residues long. Trimming cost V 6 bases and J 1 base, with 4 bases left between them. The CDR3 DNA sequence: TGTGCCAGTAGGAGTTCTGGGGCCAACGTCCTGACTTTC. It encodes CASRSSGANVLTF.

The chain has TRBV18 and TRBJ1-3; 9 bases agree with TRBD1. From germline, CDR1 is KGHSH and CDR2 LQKENI. V trimming: 2 bases; J trimming: 4 bases; junction bases outside the gene matches: 9. The CDR3 loop spans 17 amino acids. This CDR3 reads CASSPDRDRVTGNTIYF. The CDR3 region has the DNA TGTGCCAGCTCACCAGACCGGGACAGGGTAACCGGAAACACCATATATTTT.

V usage is TRBV5-1 and J usage is TRBJ1-4; D gene unclear. The length of the CDR3 is 14 residues. Germline V CDR1 and CDR2: SGHRS, YFSETQ. Trimming took off 5 bases at V and 3 bases at J, with 11 bases between the two ends. CDR3 protein: CASRTQSSNEKLFF. CDR3 bases: TGCGCCAGCAGAACACAGAGTTCTAATGAAAAACTGTTTTTT.

The chain links TRBV5-4 to TRBJ2-5; D perhaps matches TRBD2 (5 bases). The V and J ends lost 4 bases and 0 bases respectively, with 10 bases between them. This CDR3 is built from 14 residues. The germline CDR1 and CDR2 sequences are SGHNT and YYREEE (reference sequence). The CDR3 is CASSPPRDQETQYF. The CDR3 region has the DNA TGTGCCAGCAGCCCCCCGAGGGACCAAGAGACCCAGTACTTC.

V gene TRBV11-3 combines with J gene TRBJ2-1, with TRBD2 matching over 7 bases. From germline, CDR1 is SGHNT and CDR2 YENEEA. This CDR3 has 16 residues. V gave up 5 bases and J gave up 2 bases; unmatched junction bases: 9. The CDR3 reads CASSRGASGTYNEQFF. The CDR3 bases are TGTGCCAGCAGCCGAGGGGCTAGCGGAACCTACAATGAGCAGTTCTTC.

A single count supports this clone. The chain is built from TRBV5-1 and TRBJ1-1; D is unresolved. The CDR3 is 14 amino acids. With 4 bases removed from V and 5 bases from J, the gap between germline ends came to 15 bases. Germline-derived CDR1 and CDR2 are SGHRS and YFSETQ. CDR3 sequence: CASSRGGVRTEAFF. In nucleotides, the CDR3 is TGCGCCAGCAGCCGAGGCGGGGTTCGGACTGAAGCTTTCTTT.